Listed here are 27 T cell receptor beta chains from one sample, sequenced in a study of blood T cell repertoires in COVID-19. The data were produced by immunoSEQ multiplex PCR, yet TCRdb's version contains in-frame clones alone and is incomplete. The table lists 150,000 to 200,000 clones, roughly nine tenths of them singletons, with more than 3% in the top ten. The sequenced material came from peripheral blood. These TCRs come from a man between 65 and 80 years old with acute or convalescent COVID-19.

The CDR3 protein is CASSLERTGNTIYF. The CDR3 DNA reads as TGCGCCAGCAGCTTGGAGAGAACGGGAAACACCATATATTTT. The rearrangement uses TRBV5-1 and TRBJ1-3, with D unresolved. This CDR3 is built from 14 residues. Germline V lookup: CDR1 SGHRS, CDR2 YFSETQ. Trimming cost V 0 bases and J 4 bases, with 8 bases left between them.

The chain carries TRBV4-3 and TRBJ1-6; a weak D match, TRBD1 (6 bases). V was cut by 0 bases and J by 2 bases, with 14 bases left in between. Germline V CDR1 and CDR2: LGHNA, YSLEER. The CDR3 length is 18 residues. CDR3 region: CASSQERFRGPYNSPLHF. The CDR3 DNA reads TGCGCCAGCAGCCAAGAGCGGTTCAGGGGCCCCTATAATTCACCCCTCCACTTT.

The chain links TRBV14 to TRBJ1-1; D remains ambiguous. Deletions cut 2 bases from V and 2 bases from J, with 6 bases between. This CDR3 is built from 13 residues. Germline CDR1 SGHDN, CDR2 FVKESK. Here the CDR3 reads CASSQWANTEAFF. CDR3 sequence (DNA): TGTGCCAGCAGCCAATGGGCCAACACTGAAGCTTTCTTT.

The CDR3 region has the DNA TGTGCCAGCAGTCTAACAGGGACCTCCTACGAGCAGTACTTC. The encoded protein is CASSLTGTSYEQYF. The J gene is TRBJ2-7, the V gene TRBV28; a possible D gene is TRBD1 (6 bases). The germline CDR1 and CDR2 sequences are MDHEN and SYDVKM. The CDR3 consists of 14 residues. The V end lost 5 bases, the J end lost 0 bases, and 11 bases lay between the germline ends.

The chain carries TRBV2 and TRBJ1-6; TRBD1 agrees at 10 bases. Germline V gene data show CDR1 as SNHLY and CDR2 as FYNNEI. The junction had 5 bases not matched to a gene; V was cut back by 4 bases and J by 11 bases. This CDR3 is 14 amino acids long. CDR3 sequence reads: CASSGRDRGTPLHF. In DNA form, the CDR3 reads TGTGCCAGCAGTGGCCGGGACAGGGGTACACCCCTCCACTTT.

The chain combines TRBV5-6 with TRBJ2-1; tentative D call: TRBD2 (6 bases). Trimming pared 1 base from V and 1 base from J, leaving 9 bases between. CDR1 and CDR2 from the germline V gene are SGHDT and YYEEEE. The CDR3 runs to 15 residues. For the CDR3, the DNA is TGTGCCAGCAGCTTGAGGGACTCTTCCTACAATGAGCAGTTCTTC. It codes for CASSLRDSSYNEQFF.

The chain links TRBV4-1 to TRBJ2-1, with 7 positions matching TRBD1. Germline CDR1 MGHRA, CDR2 YSYEKL. The V and J ends lost 6 bases and 14 bases, in that order; junction bases with no gene match: 10. CDR3 length: 12 amino acids. CDR3 coding DNA: TGCGCCAGCAGTAAACCGGGACAGAGGGAGTTCTTC. It codes for CASSKPGQREFF.

This chain uses TRBV3-1 (or the pseudogene TRBV3-2) with TRBJ2-1, with 10 bases identical to TRBD2. Germline CDR1 and CDR2: LGHDT and YNNKEL (reference sequence). With V trimmed by 1 base and J by 7 bases, 7 bases remained unmatched. The CDR3 loop spans 16 amino acids. The CDR3 spells CASSQVRLAGENEQFF. CDR3 sequence (DNA): TGTGCCAGCAGCCAAGTTCGGCTAGCGGGAGAAAATGAGCAGTTCTTC.

The chain employs TRBV19 and TRBJ2-6; D unresolved. V was trimmed by 0 bases and J by 2 bases, leaving 8 bases between them. Germline CDR1 LNHDA, CDR2 SQIVND (reference sequence). The CDR3 runs 16 residues. The CDR3 spells CASSIEHVPGANVLTF. In DNA form, the CDR3 reads TGTGCCAGTAGTATAGAACATGTCCCTGGGGCCAACGTCCTGACTTTC.

V is TRBV7-9 and J is TRBJ2-5; tentative D call: TRBD2 (6 bases). Germline loops: CDR1 SEHNR, CDR2 FQNEAQ (reference sequence). V lost 3 bases, J lost 1 base, and 9 bases lay in between. This CDR3 spans 14 amino acids. CDR3 in amino acids: CASSLGGFQETQYF. The CDR3 DNA reads as TGTGCCAGCAGCTTGGGAGGTTTCCAAGAGACCCAGTACTTC.

The chain carries TRBV18 and TRBJ2-1; 9 nucleotides agree with TRBD1. Trimming removed 4 bases from V and 5 bases from J; junction bases left unmatched: 6. CDR1 and CDR2 from the germline V gene are KGHSH and LQKENI. CDR3 length: 15 residues. The CDR3 coding sequence is TGTGCCAGCTCACGTACCGGGACAGGGAACAATGAGCAGTTCTTC. This codes for CASSRTGTGNNEQFF.

The genes are TRBV5-4 and TRBJ1-1; 8 positions agree with TRBD1. Germline V gene data show CDR1 as SGHNT and CDR2 as YYREEE (reference sequence). V lost 4 bases and J lost 5; bases outside the gene matches: 7. This CDR3 contains 14 residues. This chain's CDR3 is CASSRTQGATEAFF. CDR3 coding DNA: TGTGCCAGCAGCCGGACTCAGGGGGCGACTGAAGCTTTCTTT.

J is TRBJ1-5 and V is TRBV5-1, with TRBD1 matching over 9 bases. CDR1 is SGHRS, CDR2 YFSETQ, per germline. The CDR3 covers 14 residues. Germline trimming cut 3 bases from V and 8 bases from J; bases unmatched to any gene: 6. CDR3 DNA: TGCGCCAGCAGCTCCGGGACAGGGATCGAGCCCCAGCATTTT. It translates to CASSSGTGIEPQHF.

The genes are TRBV4-1 and TRBJ1-2, with D possibly TRBD1 on 6 matching bases. The germline V and J ends were trimmed by 0 bases and 8 bases, with 13 bases remaining between them. This CDR3 contains 14 residues. The germline V gene encodes CDR1 MGHRA and CDR2 YSYEKL. This CDR3 reads CASSQDTGRKGYTF. CDR3 DNA: TGCGCCAGCAGCCAAGACACAGGGCGTAAAGGCTACACCTTC.

This chain joins TRBV15 and TRBJ2-7, with a tentative D call TRBD1 (5 bases). The CDR3 covers 14 residues. Germline V gene lookup returns CDR1 LNHNV and CDR2 YYDKDF (reference sequence). Trimming stripped 5 bases from V and 2 bases from J, with 13 bases between. CDR3 protein: CATSRVQAPYEQYF. The CDR3 coding sequence is TGTGCCACCAGCCGGGTACAGGCTCCCTACGAGCAGTACTTC.

The chain employs TRBV5-1 and TRBJ1-4, with 7 bases matching TRBD1. Trimming cost V 4 bases and J 6 bases; bases outside gene matches: 6. The germline CDR1 and CDR2 sequences are SGHRS and YFSETQ. CDR3 size: 14 residues. In DNA, the CDR3 is TGCGCCAGCAGCCGACAGGGTGAGGATGAAAAACTGTTTTTT. As protein: CASSRQGEDEKLFF. The variable domain in full, completed from reference TRBV5-1 and TRBJ1-4, reads KAGVTQTPRYLIKTRGQQVTLSCSPISGHRSVSWYQQTPGQGLQFLFEYFSETQRNKGNFPGRFSGRQFSNSRSEMNVSTLELGDSALYLCASSRQGEDEKLFFGSGTQLSVL.

This clone was seen once. This chain joins TRBV5-6 and TRBJ2-5, with TRBD1 matching 8 bases. Germline CDR1 is SGHDT and CDR2 is YYEEEE. With 4 bases clipped from V and 4 bases from J, the junction kept 6 bases outside the gene matches. This CDR3 has 14 residues. The CDR3 is CASSQGQGGETQYF. The CDR3 region has the DNA TGTGCCAGCAGCCAAGGACAGGGTGGAGAGACCCAGTACTTC.

The chain is built from TRBV6-6 and TRBJ2-5; 7 bases line up with TRBD2. Germline V gene lookup returns CDR1 MNHNY and CDR2 SVGAGI (reference sequence). Trimming at V came to 7 bases and at J to 5 bases, leaving 10 bases not matched to a gene. This CDR3 spans 14 amino acids. The CDR3 nucleotides read TGTGCCAGCAAAGCACGGGGGGATCAGGAGACCCAGTACTTC. It yields the protein CASKARGDQETQYF.

This chain links TRBV19 with TRBJ2-3, with TRBD1 as a possible D gene (5 bases). The CDR3 consists of 13 residues. Trimming shortened V by 7 bases and J by 4 bases, and 12 bases separated the two germline ends. The germline CDR1 and CDR2 sequences are LNHDA and SQIVND (reference sequence). The CDR3 DNA is TGTGCCAGTATTCGGCAGGGCGCAGATACGCAGTATTTT. Amino acid sequence: CASIRQGADTQYF.

The chain joins TRBV6-1 to TRBJ2-7; D might be TRBD1 (5 bases). The CDR3 covers 14 residues. The germline CDR1 and CDR2 sequences are MNHNS and SASEGT. The V end lost 2 bases, the J end lost 3 bases, and 11 bases lay between the germline ends. The DNA for the CDR3 is TGTGCCAGCAGTGAACCCAGGGATTACTACGAGCAGTACTTC. Its protein is CASSEPRDYYEQYF.

This chain connects TRBV5-4 to TRBJ2-1; perhaps TRBD2 as D (6 bases). This CDR3 has 18 residues. Per germline, CDR1 SGHNT and CDR2 YYREEE (reference sequence). V lost 1 base to trimming and J lost 4 bases, with 21 bases between them. The CDR3 bases are TGTGCCAGCAGCTTGTTTCAGTTTTTGGGCGGGGTTTACAATGAGCAGTTCTTC. Translated, it gives CASSLFQFLGGVYNEQFF.

The chain is built from TRBV9 and TRBJ1-1; the D gene is possibly TRBD1 (6 bases). Between the trimmed V and J ends, which lost 4 bases and 7 bases, there was a span of 11 bases. Germline CDR1 reads SGDLS; CDR2 reads YYNGEE. The CDR3 extends over 12 amino acids. CDR3 DNA sequence: TGTGCCAGCAGCCCGGAGACAGGTGAAGCTTTCTTT. As protein: CASSPETGEAFF.

The chain carries TRBV16 and TRBJ1-1; D call uncertain. V lost 4 bases to trimming and J lost 0 bases, with 9 bases between them. CDR3 length: 14 amino acids. Germline V gene data show CDR1 as KGHSY and CDR2 as FQNENV. CDR3 nucleotide sequence: TGTGCCAGCAGCCGATTGACTCTGAACACTGAAGCTTTCTTT. Its protein product is CASSRLTLNTEAFF.

For this clone: The junction differs from germline at one of its ends, possibly a read error. The chain is built from TRBV6-2 or TRBV6-3 and TRBJ1-5; TRBD1 matches at 9 bases. Germline loops: CDR1 MNHEY, CDR2 SVGEGT. The CDR3 contains 14 residues. The CDR3 sequence is CAGSRDRALQPQHF. The DNA of the CDR3 is TGTGCCGGCAGCCGGGACAGGGCCTTACAGCCCCAGCATTTT.

This clone has a single count. This chain links TRBV15 with TRBJ2-5; 9 nucleotides line up with TRBD2. From germline, CDR1 is LNHNV and CDR2 YYDKDF (reference sequence). The CDR3 sequence is 14 residues long. The ends lost 6 bases at V and 9 bases at J; junction bases unmatched: 11. This CDR3 is CATSSRGGSRAQYF. The CDR3 region has the DNA TGTGCCACCAGTTCGCGGGGGGGTTCGAGGGCCCAGTACTTC.

This chain links TRBV5-4 with TRBJ1-6; 7 nucleotides align to TRBD1. This CDR3 has 14 residues. The germline V gene encodes CDR1 SGHNT and CDR2 YYREEE (reference sequence). Germline trimming cut 0 bases from V and 6 bases from J; bases unmatched to any gene: 0. Written as DNA, the CDR3 is TGTGCCAGCAGCTTGGACAGGGGTAATTCACCCCTCCACTTT. Translated: CASSLDRGNSPLHF.

The CDR3 bases are TGTGCCAGCAGCTCCGACTGGCAAGCTTACAATGAGCAGTTCTTC. Translated: CASSSDWQAYNEQFF. This chain uses TRBV27 with TRBJ2-1; no clear D. Germline V gives CDR1 MNHEY, CDR2 SMNVEV (reference sequence). This CDR3 is 15 amino acids long. V dropped 6 bases and J dropped 4 bases, with 16 bases sitting between them.